The source of this TCR beta chain is a study of blood T cell repertoires in COVID-19. Study background: The study drew acute and convalescent COVID-19 samples from the United States, Italy and Spain. In each case, the material was cDNA or gDNA derived from T cells, B-cell-depleted T cells, or PBMCs.

The CDR3 runs to 14 residues. Germline values: CDR1 MNHEY, CDR2 SVGAGI. With 7 bases removed from V and 2 bases from J, the gap between germline ends came to 15 bases. As originally analysed: Amplification from reference gene primers served as the basis for estimated nucleated cell counts. Clones were read by immunoSEQ multiplex PCR, and TCRdb kept only the in-frame ones, dropping some. V, J and clone size are those of that table, while D and trimming were read from the DNA. The sample has 110,000 to 150,000 clones; 85% to 90% are singletons. V is TRBV6-5 and J is TRBJ2-7; D is possibly TRBD1 (6 bases). The sample was peripheral blood. This TCR was sampled from a man aged 55-75 years with active or convalescent COVID-19. CDR3 protein: CASTKTGKPYEQYF. CDR3 DNA sequence: TGTGCCAGCACCAAGACAGGAAAACCCTACGAGCAGTACTTC.